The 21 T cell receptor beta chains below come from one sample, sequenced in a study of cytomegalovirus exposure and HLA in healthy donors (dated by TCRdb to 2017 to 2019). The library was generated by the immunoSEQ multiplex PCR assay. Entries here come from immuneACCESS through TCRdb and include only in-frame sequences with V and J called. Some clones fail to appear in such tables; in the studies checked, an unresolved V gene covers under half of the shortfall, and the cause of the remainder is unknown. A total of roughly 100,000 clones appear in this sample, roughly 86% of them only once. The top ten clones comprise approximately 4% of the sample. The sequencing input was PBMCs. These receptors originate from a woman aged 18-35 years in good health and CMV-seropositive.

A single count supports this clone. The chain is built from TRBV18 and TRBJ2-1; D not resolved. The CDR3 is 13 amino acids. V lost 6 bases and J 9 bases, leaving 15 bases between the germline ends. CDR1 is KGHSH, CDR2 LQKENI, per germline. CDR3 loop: CASSSEQRSEQFF. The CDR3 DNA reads TGTGCCAGCTCGTCTGAGCAACGAAGTGAGCAGTTCTTC.

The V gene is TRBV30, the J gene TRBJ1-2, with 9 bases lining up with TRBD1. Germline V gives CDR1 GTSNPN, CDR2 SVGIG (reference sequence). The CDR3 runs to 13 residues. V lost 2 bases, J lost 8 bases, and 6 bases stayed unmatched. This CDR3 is CAWSPHGQGGYTF. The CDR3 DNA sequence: TGTGCCTGGAGTCCGCATGGACAGGGGGGCTACACCTTC.

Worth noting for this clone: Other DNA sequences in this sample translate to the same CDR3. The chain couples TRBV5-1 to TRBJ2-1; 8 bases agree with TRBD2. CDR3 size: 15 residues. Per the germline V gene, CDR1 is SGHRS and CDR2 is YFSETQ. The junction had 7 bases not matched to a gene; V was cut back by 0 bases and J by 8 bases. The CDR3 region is CASSLAGGLGDEQFF. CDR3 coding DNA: TGCGCCAGCAGCTTGGCGGGGGGGCTCGGCGATGAGCAGTTCTTC.

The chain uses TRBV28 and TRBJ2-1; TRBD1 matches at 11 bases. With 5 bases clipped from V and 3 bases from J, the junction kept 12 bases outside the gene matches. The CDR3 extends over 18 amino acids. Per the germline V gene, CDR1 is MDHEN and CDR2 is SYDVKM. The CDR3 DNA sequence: TGTGCCAGCAGTCCCGGAGGGTGGGGGACAGGGGGCTACAATGAGCAGTTCTTC. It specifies CASSPGGWGTGGYNEQFF.

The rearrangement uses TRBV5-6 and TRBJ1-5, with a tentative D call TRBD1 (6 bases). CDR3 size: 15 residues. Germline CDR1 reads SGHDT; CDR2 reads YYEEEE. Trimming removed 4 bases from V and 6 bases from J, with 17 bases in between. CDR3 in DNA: TGTGCCAGCAGCGTGTCCGGGACATATACTCAGCCCCAGCATTTT. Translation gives CASSVSGTYTQPQHF. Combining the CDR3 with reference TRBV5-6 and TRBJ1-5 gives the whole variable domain DAGVTQSPTHLIKTRGQQVTLRCSPKSGHDTVSWYQQALGQGPQFIFQYYEEEERQRGNFPDRFSGHQFPNYSSELNVNALLLGDSALYLCASSVSGTYTQPQHFGDGTRLSIL.

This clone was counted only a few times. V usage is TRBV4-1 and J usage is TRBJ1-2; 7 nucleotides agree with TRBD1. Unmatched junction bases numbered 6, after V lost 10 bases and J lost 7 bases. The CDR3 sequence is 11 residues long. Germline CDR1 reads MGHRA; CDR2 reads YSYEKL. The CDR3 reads CATRQGLGYTF. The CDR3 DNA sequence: TGCGCCACCAGACAGGGTCTTGGCTACACCTTC.

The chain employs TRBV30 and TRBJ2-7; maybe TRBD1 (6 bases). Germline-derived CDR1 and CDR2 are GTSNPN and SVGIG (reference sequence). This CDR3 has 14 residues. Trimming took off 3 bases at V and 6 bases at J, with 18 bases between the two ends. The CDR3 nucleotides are TGTGCCTGGAGAAGCCGGGGAGCCAGGGGCGAGCAGTACTTC. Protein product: CAWRSRGARGEQYF.

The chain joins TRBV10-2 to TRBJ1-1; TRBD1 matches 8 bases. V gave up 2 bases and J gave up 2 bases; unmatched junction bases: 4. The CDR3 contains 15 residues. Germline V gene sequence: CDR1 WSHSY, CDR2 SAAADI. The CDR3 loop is CASSEGGQANTEAFF. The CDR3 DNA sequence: TGCGCCAGCAGTGAGGGGGGACAGGCCAACACTGAAGCTTTCTTT.

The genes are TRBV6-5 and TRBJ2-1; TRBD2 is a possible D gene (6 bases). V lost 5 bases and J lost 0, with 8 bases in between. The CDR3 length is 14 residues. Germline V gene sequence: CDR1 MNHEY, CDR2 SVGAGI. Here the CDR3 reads CASSRRGSYNEQFF. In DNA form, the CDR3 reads TGTGCCAGCAGTAGGCGGGGCTCCTACAATGAGCAGTTCTTC.

The CDR3 region is CASSQEDTPLAGHEQYF. The DNA for the CDR3 is TGCGCCAGCAGCCAAGAAGACACCCCGCTAGCTGGTCACGAGCAGTACTTC. The chain uses TRBV4-1 and TRBJ2-7, with D possibly matching TRBD2 (5 bases). Trimming pared 0 bases from V and 5 bases from J, leaving 20 bases between. CDR1 and CDR2 from the germline V gene are MGHRA and YSYEKL. The CDR3 is 17 residues long.

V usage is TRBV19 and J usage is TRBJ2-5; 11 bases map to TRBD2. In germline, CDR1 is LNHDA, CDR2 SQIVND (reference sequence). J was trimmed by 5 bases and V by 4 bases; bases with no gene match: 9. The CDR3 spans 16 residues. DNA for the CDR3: TGTGCCAGTAGTAGGATAGCGGGAGGGCCTCTGGAGACCCAGTACTTC. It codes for CASSRIAGGPLETQYF. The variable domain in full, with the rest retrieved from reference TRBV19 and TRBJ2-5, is DGGITQSPKYLFRKEGQNVTLSCEQNLNHDAMYWYRQDPGQGLRLIYYSQIVNDFQKGDIAEGYSVSREKKESFPLTVTSAQKNPTAFYLCASSRIAGGPLETQYFGPGTRLLVL.

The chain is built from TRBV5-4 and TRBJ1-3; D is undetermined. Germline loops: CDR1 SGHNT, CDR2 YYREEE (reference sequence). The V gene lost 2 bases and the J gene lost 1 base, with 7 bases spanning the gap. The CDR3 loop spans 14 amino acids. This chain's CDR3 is CASSFKPSGNTIYF. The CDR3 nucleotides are TGTGCCAGCAGCTTTAAGCCATCTGGAAACACCATATATTTT.

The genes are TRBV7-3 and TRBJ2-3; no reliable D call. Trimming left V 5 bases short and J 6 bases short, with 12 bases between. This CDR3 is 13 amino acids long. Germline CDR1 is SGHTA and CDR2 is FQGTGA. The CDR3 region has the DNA TGTGCCAGCAGCCCGGGTAGGCCGGATACGCAGTATTTT. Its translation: CASSPGRPDTQYF.

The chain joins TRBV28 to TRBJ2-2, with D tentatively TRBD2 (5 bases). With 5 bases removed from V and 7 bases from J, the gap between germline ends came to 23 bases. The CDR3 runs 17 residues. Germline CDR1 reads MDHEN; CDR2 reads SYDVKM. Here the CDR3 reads CASSLEPRRSGVGELFF. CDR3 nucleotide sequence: TGTGCCAGCAGTCTCGAGCCGAGGAGGTCTGGAGTCGGGGAGCTGTTTTTT.

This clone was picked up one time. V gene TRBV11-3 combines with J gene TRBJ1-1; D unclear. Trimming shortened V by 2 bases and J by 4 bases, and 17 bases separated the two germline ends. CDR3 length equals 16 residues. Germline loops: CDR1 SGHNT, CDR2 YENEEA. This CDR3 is CASSLTFGRSSTEAFF. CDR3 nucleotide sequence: TGTGCCAGCAGCTTAACTTTTGGCAGGTCGAGCACTGAAGCTTTCTTT.

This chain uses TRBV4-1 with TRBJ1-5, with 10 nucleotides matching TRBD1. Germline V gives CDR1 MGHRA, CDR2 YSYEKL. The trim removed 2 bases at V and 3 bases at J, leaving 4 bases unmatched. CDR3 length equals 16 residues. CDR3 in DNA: TGCGCCAGCAGCCAACCGGGACAGGGGTACAATCAGCCCCAGCATTTT. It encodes CASSQPGQGYNQPQHF.

The DNA for the CDR3 is TGTGCCAGCAGCCGGACAGGGAGCACAGATACGCAGTATTTT. Its protein is CASSRTGSTDTQYF. The chain couples TRBV7-3 to TRBJ2-3; TRBD1 agrees at 8 bases. The junction had 1 base not matched to a gene; V was cut back by 5 bases and J by 0 bases. The CDR3 contains 14 residues. CDR1 and CDR2 from the germline V gene are SGHTA and FQGTGA.

The CDR3 here is CASSYMGTGYNEQFF. For the CDR3, the DNA is TGTGCCAGCAGTTACATGGGAACAGGCTACAATGAGCAGTTCTTC. The chain joins TRBV6-6 to TRBJ2-1; D might be TRBD1 (5 bases). Trimming removed 2 bases from V and 3 bases from J, with 11 bases in between. Germline V gives CDR1 MNHNY, CDR2 SVGAGI (reference sequence). There are 15 residues in the CDR3.

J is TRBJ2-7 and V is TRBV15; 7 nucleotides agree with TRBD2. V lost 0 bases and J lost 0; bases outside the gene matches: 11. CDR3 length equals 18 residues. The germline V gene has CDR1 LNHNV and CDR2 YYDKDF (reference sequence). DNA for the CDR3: TGTGCCACCAGCAGAGATTGGTCCCAGCGGGGAAACTCCTACGAGCAGTACTTC. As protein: CATSRDWSQRGNSYEQYF.

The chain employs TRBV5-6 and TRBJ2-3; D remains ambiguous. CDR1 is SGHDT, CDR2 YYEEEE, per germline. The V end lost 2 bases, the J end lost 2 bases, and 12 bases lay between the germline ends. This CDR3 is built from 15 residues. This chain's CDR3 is CASSFPRFSTDTQYF. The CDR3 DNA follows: TGTGCCAGCAGCTTTCCCAGGTTTTCCACAGATACGCAGTATTTT.

The DNA of the CDR3 is TGCGCCAGCAGCATTCCCTCTACGGGATACTACAATGAGCAGTTCTTC. This sequence encodes CASSIPSTGYYNEQFF. The chain carries TRBV5-1 and TRBJ2-1, with D possibly TRBD2 on 5 matching bases. The CDR3 contains 16 residues. With 4 bases removed from V and 3 bases from J, the gap between germline ends came to 17 bases. CDR1 is SGHRS, CDR2 YFSETQ, per germline.